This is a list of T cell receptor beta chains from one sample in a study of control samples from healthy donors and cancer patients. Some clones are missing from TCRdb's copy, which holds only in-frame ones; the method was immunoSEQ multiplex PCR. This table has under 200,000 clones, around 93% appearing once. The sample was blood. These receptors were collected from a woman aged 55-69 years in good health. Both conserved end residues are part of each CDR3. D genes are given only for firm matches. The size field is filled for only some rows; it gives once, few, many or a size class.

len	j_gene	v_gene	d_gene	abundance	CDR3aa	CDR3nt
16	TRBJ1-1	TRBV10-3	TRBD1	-	CAISAVPGQENTEAFF	TGTGCCATCAGTGCGGTACCGGGACAGGAGAACACTGAAGCTTTCTTT
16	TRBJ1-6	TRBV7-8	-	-	CASSLAAGHNNSPLHF	TGTGCCAGCAGCTTAGCGGCGGGACACAATAATTCACCCCTCCACTTT
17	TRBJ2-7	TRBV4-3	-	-	CASSQDSYGRSSYEQYF	TGCGCCAGCAGCCAAGACTCGTACGGCAGGAGCTCCTACGAGCAGTACTTC
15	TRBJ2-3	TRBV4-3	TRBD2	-	CATSSGGYGQDTQYF	TGCGCCACGTCTAGCGGGGGGTACGGCCAGGATACGCAGTATTTT
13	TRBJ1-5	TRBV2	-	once	CASKKYSNQPQHF	TGTGCCAGCAAGAAGTATAGCAATCAGCCCCAGCATTTT
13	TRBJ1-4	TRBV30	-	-	CAWSSPAGEKLFF	TGTGCCTGGAGTTCCCCCGCCGGTGAAAAACTGTTTTTT
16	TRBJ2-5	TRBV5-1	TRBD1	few	CASSLGSTGVMETQYF	TGCGCCAGCAGCTTGGGGTCTACAGGGGTCATGGAGACCCAGTACTTC
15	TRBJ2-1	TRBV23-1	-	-	CASSQSTSQKNEQFF	TGCGCCAGCAGTCAATCGACTAGTCAGAAGAATGAGCAGTTCTTC
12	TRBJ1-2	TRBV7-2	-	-	CASSLEPGGYTF	TGTGCCAGCAGTCTCGAGCCCGGCGGCTACACCTTC
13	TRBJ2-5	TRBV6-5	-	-	CASRTDPQETQYF	TGTGCCAGCAGAACCGATCCTCAAGAGACCCAGTACTTC
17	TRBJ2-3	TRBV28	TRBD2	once	CASSGTVARGGKDTQYF	TGTGCCAGCAGTGGTACTGTAGCGCGGGGGGGCAAAGATACGCAGTATTTT
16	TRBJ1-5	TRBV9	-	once	CASSVGGESGNQPQHF	TGTGCCAGCAGCGTAGGCGGGGAATCTGGCAATCAGCCCCAGCATTTT
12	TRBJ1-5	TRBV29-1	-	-	CSVASSNQPQHF	TGCAGCGTAGCCAGTAGCAATCAGCCCCAGCATTTT
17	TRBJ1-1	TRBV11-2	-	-	CASSLLVSPGRGTEAFF	TGTGCCAGCAGCTTATTAGTTAGTCCAGGGCGAGGTACTGAAGCTTTCTTT
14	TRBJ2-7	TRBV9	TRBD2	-	CASSPGTTSYEQYF	TGTGCCAGCAGCCCCGGGACTACATCCTACGAGCAGTACTTC
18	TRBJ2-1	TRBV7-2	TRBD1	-	CASSLGFRTGGDYNEQFF	TGTGCCAGCAGCTTAGGTTTCCGGACAGGGGGCGATTACAATGAGCAGTTCTTC
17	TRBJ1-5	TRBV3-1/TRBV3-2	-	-	CASSQDAIGGRNQPQHF	TGTGCCAGCAGCCAAGATGCGATAGGTGGGCGCAATCAGCCCCAGCATTTT
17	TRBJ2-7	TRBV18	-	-	CAITDRAQKRFTYEQYF	TGTGCCATAACGGACCGGGCCCAAAAACGATTCACCTACGAGCAGTACTTC
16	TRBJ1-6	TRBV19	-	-	CASSPDSHSYNSPLHF	TGTGCCAGTAGTCCGGACAGTCACTCCTATAATTCACCCCTCCACTTT
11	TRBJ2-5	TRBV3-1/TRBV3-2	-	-	CASSLQKTQYF	TGTGCCAGCAGCCTCCAAAAGACCCAGTACTTC
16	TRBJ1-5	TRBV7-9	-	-	CASSLGWGDPNQPQHF	TGTGCCAGCAGCTTAGGATGGGGGGACCCCAATCAGCCCCAGCATTTT